Each of the 16 T cell receptor beta chains below was sequenced from the same sample in a study of blood T cells in healthy people across ages. A sample-barcoded 5' primer and a J-beta primer mix were used in a second PCR of about 7 to 12 cycles. TCRdb redid the calling of the 5' RACE reads with MiXCR, one entry per CDR3 protein. Of around 1.5 million distinct CDR3 sequences listed, 42% are singletons. The sample taken for sequencing was blood. The origin of the receptors is a woman between 18 and 29 years old in good health.

The chain links TRBV6-5 to TRBJ1-1; the D is unclear. In germline, CDR1 is MNHEY, CDR2 SVGAGI. The CDR3 covers 18 residues. The germline V and J ends were trimmed by 2 bases and 0 bases, with 19 bases remaining between them. CDR3 sequence: CASSYPQRPANMNTEAFF. The CDR3 DNA follows: TGTGCCAGCAGTTACCCCCAGAGGCCGGCGAATATGAACACTGAAGCTTTCTTT.

The J gene is TRBJ2-1, the V gene TRBV5-1; TRBD2 might be the D (6 bases). Trimming shortened V by 1 base and J by 2 bases, and 16 bases separated the two germline ends. The CDR3 is 17 amino acids. Germline-derived CDR1 and CDR2 are SGHRS and YFSETQ. CDR3 region: CASSLSSHSGAYNEQFF. CDR3 bases: TGCGCCAGCAGCTTGTCATCCCATAGCGGAGCCTACAATGAGCAGTTCTTC.

The table lists this clonotype with a few counts. The chain joins TRBV10-1 to TRBJ2-3, with D maybe TRBD2 (5 bases). Trimming shortened V by 4 bases and J by 5 bases, and 13 bases separated the two germline ends. This CDR3 has 14 residues. The V gene's germline CDR1 is WNHNN and CDR2 SYGVQD (reference sequence). The CDR3 DNA follows: TGCGCCAGCAGTGGCCCCCCTGGAGGAGATACGCAGTATTTT. Translated, it gives CASSGPPGGDTQYF.

J is TRBJ1-1 and V is TRBV5-1; 7 bases fit TRBD1. The CDR3 sequence is 14 residues long. The germline V gene has CDR1 SGHRS and CDR2 YFSETQ. The junction had 6 bases not matched to a gene; V was cut back by 3 bases and J by 4 bases. This chain's CDR3 is CASSYGTDITEAFF. The CDR3 DNA reads TGCGCCAGCAGCTACGGGACAGACATCACTGAAGCTTTCTTT.

This chain uses TRBV19 with TRBJ2-3, with 8 bases identical to TRBD1. V gave up 5 bases and J gave up 2 bases; unmatched junction bases: 9. This CDR3 has 16 residues. Germline V gives CDR1 LNHDA, CDR2 SQIVND (reference sequence). CDR3 in amino acids: CASSFQGAGTTDTQYF. In DNA form, the CDR3 reads TGTGCCAGTAGTTTCCAGGGGGCGGGGACCACAGATACGCAGTATTTT.

The chain recombines TRBV7-2 with TRBJ2-7, with TRBD2 matching over 7 bases. Per the germline V gene, CDR1 is SGHTA and CDR2 is FQGNSA. CDR3 length equals 13 residues. The trim removed 2 bases at V and 3 bases at J, leaving 1 base unmatched. CDR3 coding DNA: TGTGCCAGCAGCTTACAGCGGGGCTACGAGCAGTACTTC. Protein product: CASSLQRGYEQYF.

This clonotype occurred a few times. The chain employs TRBV7-3 and TRBJ2-1, with TRBD2 as a possible D gene (7 bases). V shed 5 bases and J shed 9 bases, with 23 bases lying between them. Germline V CDR1 and CDR2: SGHTA, FQGTGA. This CDR3 comprises 16 residues. CDR3 nucleotides: TGTGCCAGCAGCATAGGAGGGGGGGCCCCTCTAATTGAGCAGTTCTTC. Translated, it gives CASSIGGGAPLIEQFF.

This clonotype appeared a few times. This chain uses TRBV18 with TRBJ1-1; TRBD1 agrees at 7 bases. This CDR3 is 15 amino acids long. V lost 5 bases to trimming and J lost 1 base; unmatched junction nucleotides: 7. Germline V gene lookup returns CDR1 KGHSH and CDR2 LQKENI. This CDR3 reads CASSAIGTANTEAFF. In nucleotides, the CDR3 is TGTGCCAGCTCAGCGATCGGGACAGCGAACACTGAAGCTTTCTTT.

The chain uses TRBV9 and TRBJ1-1; 7 bases fit TRBD1. The length of the CDR3 is 16 residues. J gave up 1 base and V 0 bases, and 6 bases lay outside the gene matches. Germline lookup yields CDR1 SGDLS and CDR2 YYNGEE. CDR3 in DNA: TGTGCCAGCAGCGTAGTGGGGGGACAGACGAACACTGAAGCTTTCTTT. Translating it yields CASSVVGGQTNTEAFF.

This sequence joins TRBV7-9 and TRBJ1-2; D gene uncertain. The CDR3 runs 15 residues. Germline CDR1 is SEHNR and CDR2 is FQNEAQ (reference sequence). V gave up 5 bases and J gave up 1 base, with 14 bases separating them. This chain's CDR3 is CASSPRAGNNYGYTF. CDR3 sequence (DNA): TGTGCCAGCAGCCCCCGGGCCGGCAATAACTATGGCTACACCTTC.

This clonotype was counted between two and nine times. This chain connects TRBV7-2 to TRBJ2-7; a possible D gene is TRBD1 (6 bases). Deletions cut 10 bases from V and 0 bases from J, with 13 bases between. The germline gives CDR1 SGHTA, CDR2 FQGNSA. This CDR3 is built from 13 residues. CDR3 DNA: TGTGCCACCCTCTCGGACAGCTCCTACGAGCAGTACTTC. Encoded protein: CATLSDSSYEQYF.

The V gene is TRBV10-2, the J gene TRBJ2-5, with 13 bases aligning to TRBD2. J was trimmed by 1 base and V by 2 bases; bases with no gene match: 4. The length of the CDR3 is 17 residues. CDR1 WSHSY and CDR2 SAAADI come from the germline V gene. CDR3 bases: TGCGCCAGCAGTGAGCGGACTAGCGGGGGACTCCAAGAGACCCAGTACTTC. This codes for CASSERTSGGLQETQYF.

The CDR3 protein is CASSLAGERETQYF. In DNA, the CDR3 is TGTGCCAGCAGCTTAGCAGGGGAGAGGGAGACCCAGTACTTC. V usage is TRBV7-9 and J usage is TRBJ2-7, with D perhaps TRBD1 or TRBD2 (5 bases each). The DNA end is a closer match to TRBJ2-5, so the J assignment may be wrong. The CDR3 has 14 residues. CDR1 and CDR2 (germline): SEHNR, FQNEAQ (reference sequence).

On this clonotype: Relative to the germline gene, one junction end is altered; a read error may explain this. The genes are TRBV10-3 and TRBJ2-1; D is unclear. This CDR3 is 13 amino acids long. CDR1 and CDR2 (germline): ENHRY, SYGVKD. The DNA of the CDR3 is TGTGCCAGCAGTGAAGGACCTTACAGTGAGCAGTTCTTC. Protein sequence: CASSEGPYSEQFF.

The V and J genes are TRBV12-3 or TRBV12-4 and TRBJ2-7; D perhaps matches TRBD2 (6 bases). The CDR3 covers 14 residues. V lost 5 bases and J lost 9, with 20 bases in between. This chain's CDR3 is CASSPRRDFLPQYF. In DNA, the CDR3 is TGTGCCAGCAGTCCCCGGCGGGACTTTCTCCCGCAGTACTTC.

The chain couples TRBV20-1 to TRBJ2-5; 7 bases fit TRBD1. CDR3 length equals 13 residues. V lost 4 bases and J lost 1; bases outside the gene matches: 3. Germline V gene data show CDR1 as DFQATT and CDR2 as SNEGSKA (reference sequence). The CDR3 here is CSAMGDSQETQYF. DNA of the CDR3: TGCAGTGCTATGGGGGACAGCCAAGAGACCCAGTACTTC.